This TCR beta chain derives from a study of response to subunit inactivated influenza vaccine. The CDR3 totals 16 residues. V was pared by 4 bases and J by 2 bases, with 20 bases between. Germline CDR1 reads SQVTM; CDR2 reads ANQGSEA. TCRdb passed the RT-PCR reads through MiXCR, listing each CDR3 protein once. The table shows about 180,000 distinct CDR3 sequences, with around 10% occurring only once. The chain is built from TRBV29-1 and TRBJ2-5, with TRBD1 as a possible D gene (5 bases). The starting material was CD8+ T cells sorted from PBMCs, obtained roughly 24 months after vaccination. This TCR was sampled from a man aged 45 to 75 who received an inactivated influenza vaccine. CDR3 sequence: CSVADPYPGRQETQYF. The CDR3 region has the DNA TGCAGCGTTGCTGACCCATACCCAGGGCGGCAAGAGACCCAGTACTTC. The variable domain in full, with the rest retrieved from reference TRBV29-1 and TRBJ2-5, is SAVISQKPSRDICQRGTSLTIQCQVDSQVTMMFWYRQQPGQSLTLIATANQGSEATYESGFVIDKFPISRPNLTFSTLTVSNMSPEDSSIYLCSVADPYPGRQETQYFGPGTRLLVL.